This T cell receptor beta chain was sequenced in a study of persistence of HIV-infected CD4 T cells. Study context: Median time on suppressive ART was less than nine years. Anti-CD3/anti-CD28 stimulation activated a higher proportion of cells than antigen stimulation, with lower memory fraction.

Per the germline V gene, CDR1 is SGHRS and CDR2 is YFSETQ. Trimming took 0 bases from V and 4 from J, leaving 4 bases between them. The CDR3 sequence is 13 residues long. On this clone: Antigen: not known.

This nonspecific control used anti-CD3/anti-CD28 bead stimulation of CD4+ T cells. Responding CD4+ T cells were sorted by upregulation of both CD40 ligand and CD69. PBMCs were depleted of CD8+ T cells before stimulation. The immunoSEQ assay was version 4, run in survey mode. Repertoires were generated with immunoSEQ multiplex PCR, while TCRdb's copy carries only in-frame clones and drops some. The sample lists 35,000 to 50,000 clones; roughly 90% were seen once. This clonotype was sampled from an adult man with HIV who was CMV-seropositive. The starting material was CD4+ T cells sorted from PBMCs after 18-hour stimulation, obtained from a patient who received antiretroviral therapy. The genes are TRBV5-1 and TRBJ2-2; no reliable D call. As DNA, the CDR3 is TGCGCCAGCAGCTTGGACGGCACCGGGGAGCTGTTTTTT. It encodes CASSLDGTGELFF.